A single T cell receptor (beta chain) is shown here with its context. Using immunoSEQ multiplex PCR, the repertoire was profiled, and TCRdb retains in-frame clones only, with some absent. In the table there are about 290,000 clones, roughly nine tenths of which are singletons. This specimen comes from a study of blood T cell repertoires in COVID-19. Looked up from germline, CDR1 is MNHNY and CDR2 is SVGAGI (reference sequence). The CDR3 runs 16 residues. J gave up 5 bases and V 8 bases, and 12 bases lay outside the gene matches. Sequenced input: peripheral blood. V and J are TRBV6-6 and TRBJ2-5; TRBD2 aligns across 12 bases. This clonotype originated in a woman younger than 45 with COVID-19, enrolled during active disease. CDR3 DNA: TGTGCCAGCGGAACTAGCGGGGGGCCCAAGGGGGAGACCCAGTACTTC. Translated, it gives CASGTSGGPKGETQYF.